This TCR beta chain was recorded in a study of beta chain features in type 1 diabetes. The study, taken as a whole, reports: There was a moderate but significant shortening of TCRB CDR3s in all four CD4+ subsets of Type 1 diabetes patients. Researchers caution that PCR might favor shorter templates, equally among patients and controls. Sequencing of cDNA might inflate the share of cells that strongly express TCR.

The sample holds a few counts of this clone. Antigen specificity is unknown. Other DNA variants within this sample encode the same CDR3. Germline CDR1 reads SGHNT; CDR2 reads YYREEE (reference sequence). V shed 0 bases and J shed 1 base, with 7 bases lying between them. The CDR3 contains 14 residues. Reverse transcribing all isolated RNA meant expressed TCRB transcripts were sequenced. Generated by immunoSEQ multiplex PCR, the TCRdb table keeps only in-frame clones and is missing some. The data contain about 900,000 clones, 17% of them seen just once; the ten biggest clones take up about 0.02%. The chain has TRBV5-4 and TRBJ2-5; D is unresolved. The source is a woman younger than 30 in good health. The sequencing input was naive CD4+ T cells from blood. The DNA for the CDR3 is TGTGCCAGCAGCTTGGGATCAAGCCAAGAGACCCAGTACTTC. Its translation: CASSLGSSQETQYF.